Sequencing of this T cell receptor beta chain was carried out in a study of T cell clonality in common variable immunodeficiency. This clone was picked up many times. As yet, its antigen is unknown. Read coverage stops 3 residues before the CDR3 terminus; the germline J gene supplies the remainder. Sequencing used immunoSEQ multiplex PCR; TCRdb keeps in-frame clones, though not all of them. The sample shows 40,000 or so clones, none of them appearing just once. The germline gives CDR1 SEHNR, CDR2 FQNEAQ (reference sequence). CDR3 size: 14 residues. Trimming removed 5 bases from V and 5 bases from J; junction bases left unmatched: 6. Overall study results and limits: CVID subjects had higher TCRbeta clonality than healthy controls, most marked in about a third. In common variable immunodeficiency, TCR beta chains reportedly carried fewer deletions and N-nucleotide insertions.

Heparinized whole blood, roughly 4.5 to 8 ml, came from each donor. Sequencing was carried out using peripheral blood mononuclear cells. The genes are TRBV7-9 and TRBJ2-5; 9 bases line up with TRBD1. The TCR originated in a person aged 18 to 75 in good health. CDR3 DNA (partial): TGTGCCAGCAGCACGGGACAGGGCTTCGAGACC. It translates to CASSTGQGFET. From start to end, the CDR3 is CASSTGQGFETQYF.